The 6 T cell receptor beta chains reported below all come from one sample, sequenced in a study of blood T cells in healthy people across ages. Then a second PCR, running roughly 7 to 12 cycles, was carried out with a sample-barcoded 5' primer and a J-beta primer mix. TCRdb independently ran MiXCR on the 5' RACE reads; one entry per CDR3 protein. The table has around 800,000 distinct CDR3 sequences, approximately 48% seen once. The sample was blood. The receptors originated from a man between 60 and 75 years old in good health.

This chain joins TRBV5-1 and TRBJ2-7; D is perhaps TRBD1 or TRBD2 (5 bases each). The length of the CDR3 is 13 residues. In germline, CDR1 is SGHRS, CDR2 YFSETQ. Trimming shortened V by 4 bases and J by 7 bases, and 15 bases separated the two germline ends. The CDR3 sequence is CASSVEVGGEQYF. The CDR3 coding sequence is TGCGCCAGCAGCGTGGAGGTTGGGGGTGAGCAGTACTTC.

This clonotype was seen only a few times. The rearrangement links TRBV4-3 to TRBJ2-1; no clear D. The CDR3 is made up of 16 amino acids. V gave up 1 base and J gave up 4 bases, with 14 bases separating them. In germline, CDR1 is LGHNA, CDR2 YSLEER. CDR3 in amino acids: CASSQGAPAGYNEQFF. CDR3 nucleotides: TGCGCCAGCAGCCAAGGGGCGCCGGCCGGGTACAATGAGCAGTTCTTC.

V gene TRBV11-3 combines with J gene TRBJ2-3; D is possibly TRBD1 or TRBD2 (5 bases each). With 0 bases removed from V and 2 bases from J, the gap between germline ends came to 21 bases. This CDR3 region has 19 residues. Germline CDR1 is SGHNT and CDR2 is YENEEA. CDR3 residues: CASSLDPNRVEGYTDTQYF. As DNA, the CDR3 is TGTGCCAGCAGCTTAGATCCGAATCGGGTAGAGGGGTACACAGATACGCAGTATTTT. Using reference TRBV11-3 and TRBJ2-3 for the parts outside the CDR3, the full variable domain is EAGVVQSPRYKIIEKKQPVAFWCNPISGHNTLYWYLQNLGQGPELLIRYENEEAVDDSQLPKDRFSAERLKGVDSTLKIQPAELGDSAVYLCASSLDPNRVEGYTDTQYFGPGTRLTVL.

A few counts support this clonotype. This chain uses TRBV12-3 or TRBV12-4 with TRBJ2-7; no reliable D call. V was shortened by 5 bases and J by 4 bases, with 15 bases between the two germline ends. The CDR3 length is 14 residues. The DNA for the CDR3 is TGTGCCAGCAGTCAAATTGGAGTTAGTTACGAGCAGTACTTC. Translating gives CASSQIGVSYEQYF.

V and J are TRBV6-5 and TRBJ2-7; no clear D. V was cut by 5 bases and J by 6 bases, with 17 bases left in between. Germline V gene data show CDR1 as MNHEY and CDR2 as SVGAGI. This CDR3 region has 14 residues. The CDR3 region is CASSPDLWVGEQYF. The CDR3 DNA is TGTGCCAGCAGTCCGGATCTTTGGGTCGGCGAGCAGTACTTC.

On this clonotype itself: A junction end diverges from the germline sequence, so it may reflect a read error. V usage is TRBV7-8 and J usage is TRBJ2-7; TRBD1 aligns across 8 bases. The CDR3 is 14 amino acids. Germline CDR1 SGHVS, CDR2 FQNEAQ. The CDR3, as DNA: TGTGCCAGCAGCTTATCCAGCAGGGGGCACGAGCGGTACTTC. Amino acids: CASSLSSRGHERYF.